The clone carrying this TCR beta chain was observed a handful of times. What it binds is unknown. This specimen belongs to a study of T cell repertoires in cytomegalovirus infection. Study overall: HLA-B-restricted CMV epitopes that are well studied, plus recently identified HLA-C-restricted ones, were used by the study. Evidence of both CMV infection and a matching HLA type came from public TCR beta signatures.

Findings of the study overall: HLA-C-restricted, CMV-specific TCR beta clonotypes were dominant ex vivo. Individuals carrying CMV plus the relevant HLA were identified by cumulative frequency of public TCR beta families.

A single record per CDR3 protein comes from TCRdb applying MiXCR to the reads. The sample carries 250,000 to 300,000 distinct CDR3 sequences, 22% recorded once. Germline assignment: CDR1 KGHDR and CDR2 SFDVKD. This CDR3 has 16 amino acids. The V and J ends lost 1 base and 4 bases, in that order; junction bases with no gene match: 6. The origin of this receptor is a human donor in good health (CMV status not recorded). Some clones in this sample may be carry-over from other donors' samples. Sequencing was performed on cultured PBMCs, taken from culture after CMV antigen stimulation. The chain joins TRBV24-1 to TRBJ2-5, with 9 nucleotides matching TRBD2. The CDR3 DNA follows: TGTGCCACCAGTGATTTTGGGCGGGAGGGAAGAGAGACCCAGTACTTC. It is translated as CATSDFGREGRETQYF.